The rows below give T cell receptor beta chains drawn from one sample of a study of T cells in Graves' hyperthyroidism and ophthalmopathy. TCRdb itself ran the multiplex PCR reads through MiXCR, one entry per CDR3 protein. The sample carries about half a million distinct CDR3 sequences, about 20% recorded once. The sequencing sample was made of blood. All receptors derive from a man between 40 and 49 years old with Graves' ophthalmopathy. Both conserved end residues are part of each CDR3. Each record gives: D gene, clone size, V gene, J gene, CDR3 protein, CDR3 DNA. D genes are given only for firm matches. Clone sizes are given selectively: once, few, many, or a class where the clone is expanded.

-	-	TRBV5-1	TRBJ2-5	CASSYVGNQETQYF	TGCGCCAGCTCCTACGTGGGGAATCAAGAGACCCAGTACTTC
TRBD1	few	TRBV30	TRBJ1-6	CASRQGGNSPLHF	TGTGCTTCTAGACAGGGTGGAAATTCACCCCTCCACTTT
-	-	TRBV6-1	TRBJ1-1	CAGSERQEAFF	TGTGCCGGCAGTGAAAGACAGGAAGCTTTCTTT
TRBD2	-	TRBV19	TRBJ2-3	CASRLTSGESTDTQYF	TGTGCCAGTAGGCTTACTAGCGGGGAAAGCACAGATACGCAGTATTTT
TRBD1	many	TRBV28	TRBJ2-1	CASSFPDRGLGEQFF	TGTGCCAGCAGTTTCCCGGACAGGGGATTGGGTGAGCAGTTCTTC
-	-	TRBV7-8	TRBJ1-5	CASSTDGGNQPQHF	TGTGCCAGCAGCACGGACGGGGGGAATCAGCCCCAGCATTTT
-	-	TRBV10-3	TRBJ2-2	CAIRSGPLNTGELFF	TGTGCCATCAGATCAGGGCCGCTAAACACCGGGGAGCTGTTTTTT
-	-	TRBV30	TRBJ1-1	CAWIDHGGTTEAFF	TGTGCCTGGATAGATCATGGGGGGACCACTGAAGCTTTCTTT
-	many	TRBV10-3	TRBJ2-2	CAMGRLESNTGELFF	TGTGCCATGGGAAGACTGGAGTCGAACACCGGGGAGCTGTTTTTT
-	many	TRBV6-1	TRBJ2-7	CASRDNRQYKQYF	TGTGCCAGCAGAGATAATAGACAGTACAAGCAGTACTTC
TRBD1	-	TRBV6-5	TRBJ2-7	CASSYPQTGTESYEQYF	TGTGCCAGCAGTTACCCCCAAACCGGGACAGAGTCCTACGAGCAGTACTTC
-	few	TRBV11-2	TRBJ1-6	CASSYNPTGRNSPLHF	TGTGCCAGCAGCTATAATCCGACAGGTCGGAATTCACCCCTCCACTTT
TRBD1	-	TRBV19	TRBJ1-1	CASSSPDRAMNTEAFF	TGTGCCAGTAGTTCCCCGGACAGGGCAATGAACACTGAAGCTTTCTTT
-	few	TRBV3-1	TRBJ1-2	CASSQRYGYTF	TGTGCCAGCAGCCAACGATATGGCTACACCTTC
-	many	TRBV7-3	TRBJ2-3	CASSHARGPSTDTQYF	TGTGCCAGCAGCCACGCCCGTGGTCCTAGCACAGATACGCAGTATTTT
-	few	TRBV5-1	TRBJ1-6	CASSLRPGDSPLHF	TGCGCCAGCAGCCTACGACCTGGGGATTCACCCCTCCACTTT
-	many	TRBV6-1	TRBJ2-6	CASKSGTTGANVLTF	TGTGCCAGCAAGTCGGGGACCACTGGGGCCAACGTCCTGACTTTC
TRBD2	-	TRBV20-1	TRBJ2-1	CSARDLAGEGNEQFF	TGCAGTGCTAGAGATCTAGCGGGAGAAGGCAATGAGCAGTTCTTC
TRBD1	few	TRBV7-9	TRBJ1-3	CASSLAGTGDTIYF	TGTGCCAGCAGCTTGGCCGGGACAGGGGACACCATATATTTT